These 27 T cell receptor beta chains share one sample of origin, sequenced in a study of cytomegalovirus exposure and HLA in healthy donors. The PCR was carried out with 60 Vbeta primers and 13 Jbeta primers. TCRdb keeps only in-frame clones here, not all; method: immunoSEQ multiplex PCR. This sample has 200,000 to 250,000 clones; more than 60% occur once, and the top ten carry approximately 2.6%. Sequences were obtained from PBMCs. The origin of the receptors is a woman in her fifties or sixties in good health and CMV-seropositive.

The J gene is TRBJ2-3, the V gene TRBV18; 9 positions agree with TRBD1. CDR3 length: 15 amino acids. With 2 bases clipped from V and 2 bases from J, the junction kept 2 bases outside the gene matches. Germline V CDR1 and CDR2: KGHSH, LQKENI. CDR3 sequence reads: CASSPEQGATDTQYF. The CDR3 bases are TGTGCCAGCTCACCAGAACAGGGGGCCACAGATACGCAGTATTTT.

J is TRBJ2-7 and V is TRBV27; TRBD2 matches 7 bases. Germline V lookup: CDR1 MNHEY, CDR2 SMNVEV (reference sequence). Germline trimming cut 7 bases from V and 2 bases from J; bases unmatched to any gene: 14. This CDR3 has 16 amino acids. In DNA, the CDR3 is TGTGCCAGCACCCCCAAGGTGGCTAGCGGACCCTACGAGCAGTACTTC. Translating gives CASTPKVASGPYEQYF.

V usage is TRBV6-5 and J usage is TRBJ2-7, with a weak D call TRBD2 (5 bases). This CDR3 has 13 residues. Germline V gives CDR1 MNHEY, CDR2 SVGAGI. V lost 0 bases and J lost 5, with 8 bases in between. CDR3 protein: CASSYSTGNEQYF. The CDR3 DNA reads TGTGCCAGCAGTTACTCGACGGGGAACGAGCAGTACTTC.

The J gene is TRBJ2-2, the V gene TRBV7-3; 9 bases align to TRBD2. V shed 2 bases and J 4 bases; nucleotides not matched to a gene: 2. CDR1 is SGHTA and CDR2 is FQGTGA in the germline V gene. CDR3 length: 15 residues. Here the CDR3 DNA reads TGTGCCAGCAGCTTACTAGCGGGATCCACCGGGGAGCTGTTTTTT. Protein product: CASSLLAGSTGELFF.

V gene TRBV11-3 combines with J gene TRBJ2-2, with 7 nucleotides matching TRBD1. The V gene's germline CDR1 is SGHNT and CDR2 YENEEA. CDR3 length: 15 residues. Germline trimming cut 5 bases from V and 1 base from J; bases unmatched to any gene: 4. CDR3 nucleotide sequence: TGTGCCAGCAGCCCCGGGACAGAGAACACCGGGGAGCTGTTTTTT. This codes for CASSPGTENTGELFF.

The CDR3 coding sequence is TGTGCCAGCAGCCCATTCCAGACAGGCTCTGGAAACACCATATATTTT. Translated: CASSPFQTGSGNTIYF. This rearrangement joins TRBV9 to TRBJ1-3; D is possibly TRBD1 (6 bases). Germline CDR1 reads SGDLS; CDR2 reads YYNGEE. V was cut by 4 bases and J by 0 bases, with 14 bases left in between. This CDR3 is 16 amino acids long.

This chain connects TRBV5-1 to TRBJ2-1, with D uncertain. The CDR3 covers 12 residues. In germline, CDR1 is SGHRS, CDR2 YFSETQ. Trimming left V 1 base short and J 8 bases short, with 7 bases between. The CDR3: CASSLYSDEQFF. The CDR3 DNA reads as TGCGCCAGCAGCTTGTATTCGGATGAGCAGTTCTTC. Together with reference TRBV5-1 and TRBJ2-1, the CDR3 gives the full variable domain: KAGVTQTPRYLIKTRGQQVTLSCSPISGHRSVSWYQQTPGQGLQFLFEYFSETQRNKGNFPGRFSGRQFSNSRSEMNVSTLELGDSALYLCASSLYSDEQFFGPGTRLTVL.

This chain joins TRBV29-1 and TRBJ2-3, with 9 bases fitting TRBD2. The trim removed 4 bases at V and 4 bases at J, leaving 3 bases unmatched. The V gene's germline CDR1 is SQVTM and CDR2 ANQGSEA. The CDR3 sequence is 13 residues long. CDR3 nucleotides: TGCAGCGTTGCCGGCGGGGGGGCAGATACGCAGTATTTT. Translating gives CSVAGGGADTQYF.

This chain links TRBV4-2 with TRBJ2-1; 10 positions agree with TRBD2. The V gene end was trimmed by 0 bases and the J gene end by 6 bases; junction bases not matched to a gene: 2. Germline CDR1 reads LGHNA; CDR2 reads YNFKEQ. The CDR3 loop spans 15 amino acids. The CDR3 DNA sequence: TGTGCCAGCAGCCAAGAACTAGCGGGACTCAATGAGCAGTTCTTC. Protein: CASSQELAGLNEQFF.

This clone came up once. V gene TRBV2 combines with J gene TRBJ2-3, with TRBD2 identical over 8 bases. The CDR3 runs 13 residues. Germline V gene data show CDR1 as SNHLY and CDR2 as FYNNEI. Trimming took 7 bases from V and 4 from J; bases not matched to a gene: 4. Here the CDR3 DNA reads TGTGCCAGCACGGGGGGGGCCCCAGATACGCAGTATTTT. Its translation: CASTGGAPDTQYF.

V usage is TRBV5-1 and J usage is TRBJ1-5, with D uncertain. V lost 2 bases to trimming and J lost 6 bases, with 9 bases between them. The germline gives CDR1 SGHRS, CDR2 YFSETQ. This CDR3 is built from 13 residues. CDR3 loop: CASSFGEGQPQHF. The CDR3 DNA reads TGCGCCAGCAGCTTTGGGGAGGGTCAGCCCCAGCATTTT.

V gene TRBV19 combines with J gene TRBJ2-6; D perhaps matches TRBD1 (5 bases). CDR3 length: 16 residues. Germline V gene lookup returns CDR1 LNHDA and CDR2 SQIVND (reference sequence). V lost 7 bases, J lost 4 bases, and 17 bases lay in between. The CDR3 protein is CASNVRVSEGANVLTF. Written as DNA, the CDR3 is TGTGCCAGTAACGTCAGGGTATCGGAAGGGGCCAACGTCCTGACTTTC.

There are a few counts of this clone. The chain carries TRBV7-6 and TRBJ2-7; 9 bases agree with TRBD2. Germline V CDR1 and CDR2: SGHVS, FNYEAQ. With V trimmed by 5 bases and J by 10 bases, 15 bases remained unmatched. The CDR3 extends over 15 amino acids. The CDR3 region has the DNA TGTGCCAGCAGCAACCAAGCGGGAGGTAGACCAAACCAGTACTTC. It yields the protein CASSNQAGGRPNQYF. The full variable domain, its missing parts supplied by reference TRBV7-6 and TRBJ2-7, is GAGVSQSPRYKVTKRGQDVALRCDPISGHVSLYWYRQALGQGPEFLTYFNYEAQQDKSGLPNDRFSAERPEGSISTLTIQRTEQRDSAMYRCASSNQAGGRPNQYFGPGTRLTVT.

This chain connects TRBV25-1 to TRBJ2-2; D is perhaps TRBD2 (5 bases). The germline CDR1 and CDR2 sequences are MGHDK and SYGVNS. The V end lost 6 bases, the J end lost 7 bases, and 15 bases lay between the germline ends. This CDR3 has 14 residues. DNA of the CDR3: TGTGCCAGCAGACCCACGGGGTCAGGCGGGGAGCTGTTTTTT. This translates into CASRPTGSGGELFF.

This clone was observed a single time. The chain couples TRBV28 to TRBJ1-2, with D maybe TRBD1 (6 bases). Looked up from germline, CDR1 is MDHEN and CDR2 is SYDVKM. The CDR3 loop spans 12 amino acids. The V end was cut by 8 bases, the J end by 2 bases, with 9 bases between. CDR3 residues: CASQDRNYGYTF. Here the CDR3 DNA reads TGTGCCAGCCAGGACAGAAACTATGGCTACACCTTC.

Only one count was recorded for this clone. In DNA, the CDR3 is TGTGCCACCCCTAGTGGCTTGAACACTGAAGCTTTCTTT. It codes for CATPSGLNTEAFF. V and J are TRBV6-1 and TRBJ1-1; D gene unclear. The ends were cut back, 10 bases at V and 0 bases at J, with 12 bases in the middle. Germline CDR1 MNHNS, CDR2 SASEGT. The CDR3 runs to 13 residues.

The chain couples TRBV4-1 to TRBJ1-1; a weak D match, TRBD1 (6 bases). V was trimmed by 0 bases and J by 1 base, leaving 12 bases between them. Germline CDR1 MGHRA, CDR2 YSYEKL. The CDR3 extends over 16 amino acids. The CDR3 bases are TGCGCCAGCAGCCAAGATCCCGCAGGGGCGAACACTGAAGCTTTCTTT. Translated: CASSQDPAGANTEAFF.

The V and J genes are TRBV25-1 and TRBJ1-6, with 8 bases matching TRBD1. The CDR3 is made up of 16 amino acids. Germline values: CDR1 MGHDK, CDR2 SYGVNS. V gave up 3 bases and J gave up 3 bases; unmatched junction bases: 4. The DNA of the CDR3 is TGTGCCAGCAGTGATATTGGACAGGGCTATAATTCACCCCTCCACTTT. It translates to CASSDIGQGYNSPLHF. Looking up the rest from reference TRBV25-1 and TRBJ1-6 gives the full variable domain: EADIYQTPRYLVIGTGKKITLECSQTMGHDKMYWYQQDPGMELHLIHYSYGVNSTEKGDLSSESTVSRIRTEHFPLTLESARPSHTSQYLCASSDIGQGYNSPLHFGNGTRLTVT.

This clone appeared once. The chain employs TRBV2 and TRBJ1-4; TRBD1 matches 9 bases. Per germline, CDR1 SNHLY and CDR2 FYNNEI. CDR3 length: 15 residues. With V trimmed by 6 bases and J by 2 bases, 4 bases remained unmatched. CDR3 in DNA: TGTGCCAGCAGCCCAGGGACAGGGACTAATGAAAAACTGTTTTTT. The encoded protein is CASSPGTGTNEKLFF.

This sequence joins TRBV6-6 and TRBJ2-3; a weak D match, TRBD2 (6 bases). The CDR3 extends over 14 amino acids. From germline, CDR1 is MNHNY and CDR2 SVGAGI (reference sequence). Trimming cost V 2 bases and J 3 bases, with 9 bases left between them. The CDR3 is CASSYIAETDTQYF. CDR3 in DNA: TGTGCCAGCAGTTACATAGCGGAGACAGATACGCAGTATTTT.

The rearrangement uses TRBV30 and TRBJ2-7, with TRBD1 matching over 9 bases. The V and J ends lost 5 bases and 3 bases, in that order; junction bases with no gene match: 8. CDR1 GTSNPN and CDR2 SVGIG come from the germline V gene (reference sequence). The CDR3 totals 14 residues. CDR3 residues: CAWETGTGSYEQYF. CDR3 in DNA: TGTGCCTGGGAAACCGGGACAGGGAGCTACGAGCAGTACTTC.

The chain links TRBV2 to TRBJ1-5; D unresolved. Trimming removed 4 bases at V and 3 bases at J, with 7 bases between. Germline CDR1 reads SNHLY; CDR2 reads FYNNEI. The CDR3 sequence is 13 residues long. CDR3 protein: CASSAGNNQPQHF. The CDR3 DNA reads as TGTGCCAGCAGTGCGGGTAACAATCAGCCCCAGCATTTT. The full variable domain, rest sourced from reference TRBV2 and TRBJ1-5, is EPEVTQTPSHQVTQMGQEVILRCVPISNHLYFYWYRQILGQKVEFLVSFYNNEISEKSEIFDDQFSVERPDGSNFTLKIRSTKLEDSAMYFCASSAGNNQPQHFGDGTRLSIL.

This chain connects TRBV7-9 to TRBJ2-5; a possible D gene is TRBD1 (5 bases). This CDR3 region has 16 residues. V lost 0 bases and J lost 5, with 16 bases in between. The V gene's germline CDR1 is SEHNR and CDR2 FQNEAQ (reference sequence). The CDR3 DNA reads TGTGCCAGCAGCTTAGCCCCCTCTGGGGCGATGGAGACCCAGTACTTC. This codes for CASSLAPSGAMETQYF.

A note on this clone: A read error may account for a junction end that differs from germline. V is TRBV6-5 and J is TRBJ1-1; D gene ambiguous. In germline, CDR1 is MNHEY, CDR2 SVGAGI. CDR3 length: 11 residues. CDR3 DNA sequence: TGTGCCGGCAGTTTGTACGGGAGGGCTTTCTTT. This sequence encodes CAGSLYGRAFF.

The rearrangement uses TRBV27 and TRBJ1-1; D may be TRBD1 (5 bases). Germline V lookup: CDR1 MNHEY, CDR2 SMNVEV (reference sequence). CDR3 length: 12 residues. Between the trimmed V and J ends, which lost 0 bases and 10 bases, there was a span of 9 bases. CDR3 sequence: CASSLSGGGAFF. The CDR3 DNA is TGTGCCAGCAGTTTATCCGGGGGGGGAGCTTTCTTT.

The chain has TRBV5-1 and TRBJ2-7, with D perhaps TRBD2 (6 bases). Per germline, CDR1 SGHRS and CDR2 YFSETQ. V lost 2 bases, J lost 0 bases, and 15 bases lay in between. The CDR3 is made up of 16 amino acids. CDR3 region: CASSLLPGLSSYEQYF. The CDR3 nucleotides are TGCGCCAGCAGCTTACTACCGGGACTTTCCTCCTACGAGCAGTACTTC.

This chain joins TRBV5-1 and TRBJ1-1, with 10 positions matching TRBD1. The ends lost 4 bases at V and 5 bases at J; junction bases unmatched: 14. Germline loops: CDR1 SGHRS, CDR2 YFSETQ. The length of the CDR3 is 17 residues. Here the CDR3 DNA reads TGCGCCAGCAGCGCCCCACCTTACCGGGACAGGGGTACTGAAGCTTTCTTT. It is translated as CASSAPPYRDRGTEAFF.